This T cell receptor beta chain was identified in a study of CD8+ T cells in alopecia areata (dated by TCRdb to the late 2010s). For context, the study as a whole: To study T cell clonal expansion in alopecia areata, the researchers applied high-throughput TCRbeta sequencing to both the C3H/HeJ mouse model and human patients. Scalp clonality was compared across normal scalp (n=4), patchy alopecia areata scalp (n=8), and alopecia totalis/universalis scalp (n=8). immunoSEQ multiplex PCR using 35 Vbeta forward primers and 13 Jbeta reverse primers was used to amplify TCRbeta CDR3 regions. Human TCRbeta sequencing covered scalp tissue and sorted CD4+ and CD8+ peripheral blood T cells from patchy and totalis/universalis alopecia areata patients and healthy controls. RNA was obtained with the PAXgene miRNA kit for fixed scalp, the miRNeasy kit for PBMCs, and the RNeasy kit for mouse skin.

CDR1 and CDR2 are read off the germline V gene (reference sequence) as LNHDA and SQIVND. Trimmed from V: 5 bases; trimmed from J: 8 bases; junction bases lacking a gene match: 9. The CDR3 spans 16 residues, from the cysteine through the phenylalanine. The only DNA kept is the CDR3, 48 bases in frame from the first base. After PBMCs were isolated by density centrifugation and stained for CD3, CD4 and CD8, a FACSAria was used to sort CD4+ and CD8+ T cells. Scalp biopsies and blood samples were obtained from unaffected controls. The library came from the immunoSEQ multiplex PCR assay. RNA was extracted from all samples and reverse transcribed into cDNA as template for TCR sequencing. First-strand cDNA was synthesized using SuperScript III with a 2:1 mix of oligo-dT and random hexamers. A synthetic immune receptor repertoire was used to measure amplification bias, and any remaining bias was corrected computationally. The authors' analysis ran thus. Raw reads were preprocessed to remove errors, and CDR3 was defined by IMGT conventions from the conserved cysteine to phenylalanine. Clonality was computed as 1 minus the Shannon entropy, with the entropy normalized by log2 of the number of productive unique TCRs. Whether scalp clones were CD4 or CD8 was inferred by matching scalp TCRbeta sequences against CD4 and CD8 repertoires sorted from blood. This is the immuneACCESS table as TCRdb keeps it, with only in-frame sequences that have V and J called. A part of the clones is gone; compared with another copy, unresolved V genes explain less than half, and the rest is unexplained. D and trimming were read from the DNA, whereas the V and J calls and clone size are those reported in that table. For this sample there are more than 90,000 clones; about 60% appear just once. The ten biggest clones cover about 3% of the sample.

Here is what the overall study found, with its caveats: Compared with normal scalp, lesional scalp, particularly in alopecia totalis/universalis, had higher clonality and more expanded CD8+ clones, which suggests antigenic drive. Shared TCR sequences between patients were less evident than in mice, which may be partly attributable to HLA diversity in the patient population. Scalp TCR repertoire analysis is complicated because resident alphabeta T cells in normal human skin are also sequenced, whereas mouse skin is dominated by gammadelta T cells.

In the case of this clone: What antigen it recognizes has not been identified. No base quality information exists; no much larger clone differs at one position.

The source of this sequence is a human donor in good health. Recombination linked TRBV19 to TRBJ2-4, with TRBD2 identical over 13 junction bases. Sequenced: CD4+ T cells sorted from blood. CDR3 loop: CASSVLAGGPRDIQYF. Read as DNA, the sequence is TGTGCCAGTAGTGTACTAGCGGGGGGGCCGAGAGACATTCAGTACTTC.